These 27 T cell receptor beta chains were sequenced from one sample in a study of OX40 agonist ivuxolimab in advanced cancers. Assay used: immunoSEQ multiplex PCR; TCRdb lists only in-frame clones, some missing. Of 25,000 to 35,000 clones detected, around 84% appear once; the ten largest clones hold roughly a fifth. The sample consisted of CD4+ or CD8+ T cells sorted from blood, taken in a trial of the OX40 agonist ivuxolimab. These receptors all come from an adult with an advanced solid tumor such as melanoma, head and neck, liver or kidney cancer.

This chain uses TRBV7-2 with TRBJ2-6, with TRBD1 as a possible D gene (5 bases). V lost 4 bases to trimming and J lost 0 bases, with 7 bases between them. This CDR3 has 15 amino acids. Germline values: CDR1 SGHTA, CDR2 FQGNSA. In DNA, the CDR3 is TGTGCCAGCAGCTCTAGGGGCTCTGGGGCCAACGTCCTGACTTTC. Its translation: CASSSRGSGANVLTF.

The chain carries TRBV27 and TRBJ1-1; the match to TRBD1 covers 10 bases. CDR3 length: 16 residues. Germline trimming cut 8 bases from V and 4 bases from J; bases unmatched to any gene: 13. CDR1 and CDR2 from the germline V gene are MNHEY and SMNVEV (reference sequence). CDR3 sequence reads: CASVTGTGAFGTEAFF. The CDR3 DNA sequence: TGTGCCAGCGTCACCGGGACAGGGGCCTTCGGCACTGAAGCTTTCTTT.

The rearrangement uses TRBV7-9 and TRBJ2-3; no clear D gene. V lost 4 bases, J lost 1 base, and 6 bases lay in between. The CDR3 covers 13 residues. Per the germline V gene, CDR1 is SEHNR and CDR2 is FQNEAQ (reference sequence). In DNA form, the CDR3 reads TGTGCCAGCAGCTCGCCCGGCACAGATACGCAGTATTTT. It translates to CASSSPGTDTQYF.

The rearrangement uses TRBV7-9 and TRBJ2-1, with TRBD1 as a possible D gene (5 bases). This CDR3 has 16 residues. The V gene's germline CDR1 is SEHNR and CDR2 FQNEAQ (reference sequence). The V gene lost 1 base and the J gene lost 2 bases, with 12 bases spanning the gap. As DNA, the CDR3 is TGTGCCAGCAGCTTAGAGGGCAGGGTGACCTACAATGAGCAGTTCTTC. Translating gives CASSLEGRVTYNEQFF.

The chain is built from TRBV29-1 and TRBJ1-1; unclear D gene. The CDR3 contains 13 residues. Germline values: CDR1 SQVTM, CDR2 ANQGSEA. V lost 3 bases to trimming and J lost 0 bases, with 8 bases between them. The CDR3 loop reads CSVEARMNTEAFF. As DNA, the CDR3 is TGCAGCGTTGAGGCGCGAATGAACACTGAAGCTTTCTTT.

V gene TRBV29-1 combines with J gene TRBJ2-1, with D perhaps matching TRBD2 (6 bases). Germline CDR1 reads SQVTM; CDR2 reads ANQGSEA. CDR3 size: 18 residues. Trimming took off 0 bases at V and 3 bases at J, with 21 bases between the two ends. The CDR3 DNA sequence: TGCAGCGTTGAAGATCTTCCGGGCACGGGAGTAGGCTACAATGAGCAGTTCTTC. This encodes CSVEDLPGTGVGYNEQFF.

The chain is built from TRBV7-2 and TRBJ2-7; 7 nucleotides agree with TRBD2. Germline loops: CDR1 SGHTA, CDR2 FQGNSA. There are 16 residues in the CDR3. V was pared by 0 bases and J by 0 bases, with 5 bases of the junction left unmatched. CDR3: CASSLAQRGISYEQYF. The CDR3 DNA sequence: TGTGCCAGCAGCTTAGCGCAGCGGGGTATCTCCTACGAGCAGTACTTC.

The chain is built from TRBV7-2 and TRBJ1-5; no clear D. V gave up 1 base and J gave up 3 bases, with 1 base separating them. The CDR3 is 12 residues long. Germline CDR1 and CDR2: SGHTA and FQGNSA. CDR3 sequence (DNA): TGTGCCAGCAGCTTAGACAATCAGCCCCAGCATTTT. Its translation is CASSLDNQPQHF. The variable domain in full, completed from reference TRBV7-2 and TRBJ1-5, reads GAGVSQSPSNKVTEKGKDVELRCDPISGHTALYWYRQSLGQGLEFLIYFQGNSAPDKSGLPSDRFSAERTGGSVSTLTIQRTQQEDSAVYLCASSLDNQPQHFGDGTRLSIL.

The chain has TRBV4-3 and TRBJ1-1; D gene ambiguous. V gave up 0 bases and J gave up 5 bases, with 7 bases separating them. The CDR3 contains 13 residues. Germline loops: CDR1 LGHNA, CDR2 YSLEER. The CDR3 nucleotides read TGCGCCAGCAGCCAAGATCTTGGAACTGAAGCTTTCTTT. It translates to CASSQDLGTEAFF.

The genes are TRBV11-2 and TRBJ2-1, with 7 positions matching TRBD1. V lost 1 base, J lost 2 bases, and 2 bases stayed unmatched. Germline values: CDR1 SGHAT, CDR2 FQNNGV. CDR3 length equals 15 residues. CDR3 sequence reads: CASSLARGPYNEQFF. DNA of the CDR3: TGTGCCAGCAGCTTAGCGAGGGGGCCCTACAATGAGCAGTTCTTC.

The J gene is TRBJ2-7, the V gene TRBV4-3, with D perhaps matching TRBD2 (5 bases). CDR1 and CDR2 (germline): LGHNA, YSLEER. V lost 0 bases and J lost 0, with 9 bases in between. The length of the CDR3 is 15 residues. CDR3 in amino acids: CASSQDRGSSYEQYF. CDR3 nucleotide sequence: TGCGCCAGCAGCCAAGATCGGGGAAGCTCCTACGAGCAGTACTTC.

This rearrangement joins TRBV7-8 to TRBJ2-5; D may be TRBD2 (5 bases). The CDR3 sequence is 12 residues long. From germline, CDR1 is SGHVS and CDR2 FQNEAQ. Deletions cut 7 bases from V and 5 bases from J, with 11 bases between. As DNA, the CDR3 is TGTGCCAGCACCAGAGGGCGGGAGACCCAGTACTTC. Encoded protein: CASTRGRETQYF.

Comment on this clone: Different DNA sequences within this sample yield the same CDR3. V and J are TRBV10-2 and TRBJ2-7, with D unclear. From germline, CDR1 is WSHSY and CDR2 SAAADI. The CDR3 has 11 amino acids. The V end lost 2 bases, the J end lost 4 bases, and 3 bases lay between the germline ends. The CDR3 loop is CASSEGYEQYF. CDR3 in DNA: TGCGCCAGCAGTGAGGGTTACGAGCAGTACTTC.

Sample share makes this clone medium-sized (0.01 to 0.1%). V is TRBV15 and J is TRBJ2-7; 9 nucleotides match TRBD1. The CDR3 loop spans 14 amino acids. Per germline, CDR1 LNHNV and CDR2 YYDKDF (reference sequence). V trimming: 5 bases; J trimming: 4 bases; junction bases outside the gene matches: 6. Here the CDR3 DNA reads TGTGCCACCAGCGGGACAGGGATGGCTTACGAGCAGTACTTC. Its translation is CATSGTGMAYEQYF. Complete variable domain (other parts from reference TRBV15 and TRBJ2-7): DAMVIQNPRYQVTQFGKPVTLSCSQTLNHNVMYWYQQKSSQAPKLLFHYYDKDFNNEADTPDNFQSRRPNTSFCFLDIRSPGLGDTAMYLCATSGTGMAYEQYFGPGTRLTVT.

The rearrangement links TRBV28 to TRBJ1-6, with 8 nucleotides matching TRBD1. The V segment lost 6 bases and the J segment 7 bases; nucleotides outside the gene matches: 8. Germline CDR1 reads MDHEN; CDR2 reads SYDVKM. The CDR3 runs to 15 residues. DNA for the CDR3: TGTGCCAGCAGGGGGGGACAGGCTCGGAATTCACCCCTCCACTTT. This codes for CASRGGQARNSPLHF.

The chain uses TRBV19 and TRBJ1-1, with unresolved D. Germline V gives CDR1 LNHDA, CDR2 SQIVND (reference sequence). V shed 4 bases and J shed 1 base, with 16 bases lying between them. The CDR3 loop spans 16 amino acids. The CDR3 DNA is TGTGCCAGTAGTAATCTGGAAATTTGGGAGAACACTGAAGCTTTCTTT. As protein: CASSNLEIWENTEAFF.

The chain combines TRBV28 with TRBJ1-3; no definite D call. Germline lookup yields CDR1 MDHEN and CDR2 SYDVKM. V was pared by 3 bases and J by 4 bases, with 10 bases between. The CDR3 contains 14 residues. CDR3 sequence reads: CASSLGMEGNTIYF. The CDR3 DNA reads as TGTGCCAGCAGTTTGGGGATGGAGGGAAACACCATATATTTT.

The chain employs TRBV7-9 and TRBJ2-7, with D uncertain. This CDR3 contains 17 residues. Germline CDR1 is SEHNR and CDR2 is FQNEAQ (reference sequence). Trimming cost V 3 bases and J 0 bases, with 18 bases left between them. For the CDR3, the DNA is TGTGCCAGCAGCTTGGGCTCGATGCTGTATGTCTCCTACGAGCAGTACTTC. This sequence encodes CASSLGSMLYVSYEQYF.

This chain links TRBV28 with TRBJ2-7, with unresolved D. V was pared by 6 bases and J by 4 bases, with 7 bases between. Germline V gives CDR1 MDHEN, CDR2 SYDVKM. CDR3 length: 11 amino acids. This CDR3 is CASSQMYEQYF. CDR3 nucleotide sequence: TGTGCCAGCAGCCAGATGTACGAGCAGTACTTC.

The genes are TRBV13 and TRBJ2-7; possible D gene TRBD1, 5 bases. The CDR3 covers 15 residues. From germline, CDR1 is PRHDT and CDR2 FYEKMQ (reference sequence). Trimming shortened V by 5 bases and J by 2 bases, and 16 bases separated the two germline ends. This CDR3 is CASSPYGEGAYEQYF. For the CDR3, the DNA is TGTGCCAGCAGCCCCTACGGTGAAGGGGCCTACGAGCAGTACTTC.

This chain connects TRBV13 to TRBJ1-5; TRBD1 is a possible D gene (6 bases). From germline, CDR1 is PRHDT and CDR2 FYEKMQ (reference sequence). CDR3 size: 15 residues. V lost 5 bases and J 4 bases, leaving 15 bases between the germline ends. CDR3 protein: CASSRGRGQNQPQHF. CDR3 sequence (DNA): TGTGCCAGCAGCCGTGGCAGGGGTCAGAATCAGCCCCAGCATTTT.

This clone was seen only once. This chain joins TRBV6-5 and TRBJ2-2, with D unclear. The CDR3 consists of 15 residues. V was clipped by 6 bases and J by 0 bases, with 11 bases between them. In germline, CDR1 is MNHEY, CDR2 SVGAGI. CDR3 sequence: CASSLDGTNTGELFF. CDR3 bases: TGTGCCAGCAGCCTGGACGGAACGAACACCGGGGAGCTGTTTTTT.

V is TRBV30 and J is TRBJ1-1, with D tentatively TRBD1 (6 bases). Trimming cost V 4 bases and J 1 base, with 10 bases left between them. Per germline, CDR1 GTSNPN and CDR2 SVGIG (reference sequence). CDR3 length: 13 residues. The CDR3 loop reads CAWKQGWNTEAFF. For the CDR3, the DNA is TGTGCCTGGAAACAGGGTTGGAACACTGAAGCTTTCTTT.

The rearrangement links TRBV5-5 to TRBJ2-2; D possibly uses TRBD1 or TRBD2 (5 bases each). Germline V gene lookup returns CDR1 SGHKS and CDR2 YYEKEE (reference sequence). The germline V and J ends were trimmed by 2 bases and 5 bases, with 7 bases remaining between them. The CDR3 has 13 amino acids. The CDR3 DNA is TGTGCCAGCAGCTTATGGGGGACCGGGGAGCTGTTTTTT. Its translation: CASSLWGTGELFF. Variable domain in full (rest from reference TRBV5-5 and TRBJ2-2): DAGVTQSPTHLIKTRGQQVTLRCSPISGHKSVSWYQQVLGQGPQFIFQYYEKEERGRGNFPDRFSARQFPNYSSELNVNALLLGDSALYLCASSLWGTGELFFGEGSRLTVL.

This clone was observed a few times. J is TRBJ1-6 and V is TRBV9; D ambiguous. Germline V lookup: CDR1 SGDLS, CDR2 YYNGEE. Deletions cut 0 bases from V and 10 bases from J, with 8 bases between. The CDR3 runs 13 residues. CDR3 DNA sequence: TGTGCCAGCAGCGTAGTTTCGGGGTCACCCCTCCACTTT. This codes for CASSVVSGSPLHF.

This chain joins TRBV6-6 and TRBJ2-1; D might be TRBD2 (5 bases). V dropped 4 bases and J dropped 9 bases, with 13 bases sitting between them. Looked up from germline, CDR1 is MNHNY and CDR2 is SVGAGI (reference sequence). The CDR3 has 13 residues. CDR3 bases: TGTGCCAGCAGTTTCTCGGACTGGGGTGAGCAGTTCTTC. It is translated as CASSFSDWGEQFF.

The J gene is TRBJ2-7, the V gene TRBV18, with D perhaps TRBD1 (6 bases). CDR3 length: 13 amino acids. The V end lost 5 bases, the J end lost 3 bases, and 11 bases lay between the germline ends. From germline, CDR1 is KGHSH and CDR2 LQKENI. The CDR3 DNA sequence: TGTGCCAGCTCAGACCGGACAGACTACGAGCAGTACTTC. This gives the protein CASSDRTDYEQYF.